This T cell receptor (beta chain) comes out of a study of vaccination effects on CD4 cells after COVID-19. Study background: After the second dose, samples were taken at median day 72. General observations from the study: Within healthy vaccinees, only 1 of 255 vaccine-induced clones displayed cross-reactivity with common cold coronaviruses.

ViraFEST expansion of antigen-specific CD4+ T cells with viral peptide pools preceded sequencing. Subsequent to a culture period of around 10 days, CD4+ T cells were isolated. The participants, recipients of two vaccine doses, got either BNT162b2 or mRNA-1273. Among the vaccine recipients, none had a prior SARS-CoV-2 infection, and nucleocapsid antibodies were negative. Profiling relied on immunoSEQ multiplex PCR, and the TCRdb table lists in-frame clones only, not all of them. The sample records 30,000 to 45,000 clones, approximately 84% being singletons. As for this clone: The target antigen is unknown.

The clonotype comes from a human donor who received a COVID-19 vaccine. Some clones in this sample may be carry-over from other donors' samples. Specimen: CD4+ T cells from PBMCs cultured with HCoV-NL63 spike peptides, collected after COVID-19 vaccination.

The CDR3 is CASSSGLAGRFGDTQYF. In DNA form, the CDR3 reads TGTGCCAGCAGCTCGGGACTAGCGGGGAGGTTCGGAGATACGCAGTATTTT. The genes are TRBV7-3 and TRBJ2-3; 13 bases match TRBD2. The CDR3 runs 17 residues. V trimming: 4 bases; J trimming: 5 bases; junction bases outside the gene matches: 9. CDR1 is SGHTA and CDR2 is FQGTGA in the germline V gene.